This T cell receptor (beta chain) was captured in a study of blood T cells in healthy people across ages. Study outcomes and limitations: TCR beta diversity per million T cells fell roughly linearly with age.

The use of a sample-barcoded 5' primer and a J-beta primer mix characterized a second PCR of about 7 to 12 cycles. TCRdb fed the 5' RACE reads into MiXCR, producing one record per CDR3 protein. The sample gives more than 900,000 distinct CDR3 sequences, about 23% of which show up once; about 0.8% is in the top ten. The CDR3 spans 15 residues. Germline loops: CDR1 SGHRS, CDR2 YFSETQ. Trimming took 0 bases from V and 6 from J; bases not matched to a gene: 6. This clonotype was picked up a small number of times. Its target is not known. The sample was also linked to a second study, of T cells of mothers and their children. That work states: Compared with unrelated pairs, related mother-child pairs had slightly higher, non-significant overlap.

The TCR comes from a girl aged 2-15 years in good health. The chain combines TRBV5-1 with TRBJ2-3; 8 bases align to TRBD2. Sample: blood. The CDR3 nucleotides read TGCGCCAGCAGCTTGGCCCTAGCGGGTCATGATACGCAGTATTTT. Protein sequence: CASSLALAGHDTQYF.